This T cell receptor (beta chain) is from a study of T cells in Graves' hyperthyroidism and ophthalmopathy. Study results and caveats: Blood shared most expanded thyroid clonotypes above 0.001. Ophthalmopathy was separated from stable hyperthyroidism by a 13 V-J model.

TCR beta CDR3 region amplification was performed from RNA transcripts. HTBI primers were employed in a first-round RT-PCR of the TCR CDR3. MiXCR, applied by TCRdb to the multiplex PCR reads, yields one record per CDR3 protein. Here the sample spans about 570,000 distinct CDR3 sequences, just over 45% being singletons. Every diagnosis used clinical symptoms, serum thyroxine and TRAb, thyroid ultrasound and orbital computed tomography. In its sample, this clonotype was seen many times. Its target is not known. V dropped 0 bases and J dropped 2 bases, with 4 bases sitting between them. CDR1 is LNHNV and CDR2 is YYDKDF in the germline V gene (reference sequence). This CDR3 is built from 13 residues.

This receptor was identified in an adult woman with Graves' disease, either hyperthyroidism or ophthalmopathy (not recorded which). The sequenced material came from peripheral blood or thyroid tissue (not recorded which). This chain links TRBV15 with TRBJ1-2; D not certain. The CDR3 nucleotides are TGTGCCACCAGCAGAGACCCAAACTATGGCTACACCTTC. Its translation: CATSRDPNYGYTF. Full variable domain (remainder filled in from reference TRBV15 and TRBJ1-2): DAMVIQNPRYQVTQFGKPVTLSCSQTLNHNVMYWYQQKSSQAPKLLFHYYDKDFNNEADTPDNFQSRRPNTSFCFLDIRSPGLGDTAMYLCATSRDPNYGYTFGSGTRLTVV.